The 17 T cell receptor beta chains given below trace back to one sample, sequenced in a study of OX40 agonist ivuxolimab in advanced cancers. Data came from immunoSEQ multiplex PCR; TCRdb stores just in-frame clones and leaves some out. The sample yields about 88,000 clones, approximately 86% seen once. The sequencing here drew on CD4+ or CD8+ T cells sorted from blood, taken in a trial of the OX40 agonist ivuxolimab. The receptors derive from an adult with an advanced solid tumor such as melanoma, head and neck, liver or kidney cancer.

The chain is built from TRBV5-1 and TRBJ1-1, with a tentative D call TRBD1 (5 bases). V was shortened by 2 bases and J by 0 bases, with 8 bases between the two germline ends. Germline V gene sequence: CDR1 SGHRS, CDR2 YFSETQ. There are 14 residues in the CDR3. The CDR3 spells CASSFWGVNTEAFF. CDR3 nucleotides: TGCGCCAGCAGCTTTTGGGGGGTGAACACTGAAGCTTTCTTT.

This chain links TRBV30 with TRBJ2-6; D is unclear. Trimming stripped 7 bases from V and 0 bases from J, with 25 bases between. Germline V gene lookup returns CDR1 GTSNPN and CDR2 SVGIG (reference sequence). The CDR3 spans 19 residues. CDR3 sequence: CASKGYRPRSTSGANVLTF. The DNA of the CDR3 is TGTGCCTCTAAAGGTTACAGACCTAGATCCACCTCTGGGGCCAACGTCCTGACTTTC.

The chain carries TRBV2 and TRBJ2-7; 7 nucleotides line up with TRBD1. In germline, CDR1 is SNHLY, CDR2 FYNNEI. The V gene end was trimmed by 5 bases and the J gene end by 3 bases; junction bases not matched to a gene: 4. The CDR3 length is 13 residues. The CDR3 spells CASSRGQLYEQYF. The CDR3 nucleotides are TGTGCCAGCAGTCGGGGACAGCTCTACGAGCAGTACTTC.

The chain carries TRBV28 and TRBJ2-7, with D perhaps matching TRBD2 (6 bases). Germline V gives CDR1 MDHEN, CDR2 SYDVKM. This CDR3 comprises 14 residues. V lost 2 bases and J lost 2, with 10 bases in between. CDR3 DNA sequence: TGTGCCAGCAGTTTAGCGGGAACACCCTACGAGCAGTACTTC. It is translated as CASSLAGTPYEQYF.

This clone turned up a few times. CDR3 sequence reads: CASSEDGELFF. The CDR3 DNA reads TGTGCCAGCAGTGAAGACGGGGAGCTGTTTTTT. This chain uses TRBV2 with TRBJ2-2; no clear D gene. Germline V gives CDR1 SNHLY, CDR2 FYNNEI. Trimming took off 1 base at V and 7 bases at J, with 1 base between the two ends. The CDR3 has 11 residues.

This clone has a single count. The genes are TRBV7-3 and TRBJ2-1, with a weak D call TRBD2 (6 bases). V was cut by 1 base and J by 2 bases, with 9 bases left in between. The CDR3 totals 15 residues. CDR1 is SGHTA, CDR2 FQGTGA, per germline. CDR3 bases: TGTGCCAGCAGCTTAAGGCGGGGCCCCTACAATGAGCAGTTCTTC. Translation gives CASSLRRGPYNEQFF.

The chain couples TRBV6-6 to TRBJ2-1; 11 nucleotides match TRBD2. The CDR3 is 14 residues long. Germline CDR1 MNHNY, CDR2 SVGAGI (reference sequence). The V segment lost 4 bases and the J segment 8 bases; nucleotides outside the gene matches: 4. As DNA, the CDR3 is TGTGCCAGCAGTTCACTAGCGGGAGTAGATGAGCAGTTCTTC. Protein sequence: CASSSLAGVDEQFF.

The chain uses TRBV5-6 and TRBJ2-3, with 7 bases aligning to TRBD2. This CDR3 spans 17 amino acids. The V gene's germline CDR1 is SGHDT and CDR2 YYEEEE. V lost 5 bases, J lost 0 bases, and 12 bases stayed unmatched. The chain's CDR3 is CASRSRKRGLSTDTQYF. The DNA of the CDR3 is TGTGCCAGCAGGTCGCGGAAGCGGGGTTTGAGCACAGATACGCAGTATTTT. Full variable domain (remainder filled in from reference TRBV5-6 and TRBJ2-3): DAGVTQSPTHLIKTRGQQVTLRCSPKSGHDTVSWYQQALGQGPQFIFQYYEEEERQRGNFPDRFSGHQFPNYSSELNVNALLLGDSALYLCASRSRKRGLSTDTQYFGPGTRLTVL.

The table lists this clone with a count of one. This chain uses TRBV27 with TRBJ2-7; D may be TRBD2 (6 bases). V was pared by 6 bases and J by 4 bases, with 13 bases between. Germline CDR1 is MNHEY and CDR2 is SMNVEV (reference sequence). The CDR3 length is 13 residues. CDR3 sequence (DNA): TGTGCCAGCAGAGATTCGGGAGTATACGAGCAGTACTTC. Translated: CASRDSGVYEQYF.

CDR3 nucleotide sequence: TGTGCCAGCTCACCGGGGGAAGGCGGTCTGGGCTACACCTTC. Protein product: CASSPGEGGLGYTF. V usage is TRBV18 and J usage is TRBJ1-2, with a possible D match to TRBD1 (5 bases). The CDR3 has 14 residues. Trimming removed 3 bases at V and 8 bases at J, with 16 bases between. Germline-derived CDR1 and CDR2 are KGHSH and LQKENI. The full variable domain, in which reference TRBV18 and TRBJ1-2 provide the parts outside the CDR3, is NAGVMQNPRHLVRRRGQEARLRCSPMKGHSHVYWYRQLPEEGLKFMVYLQKENIIDESGMPKERFSAEFPKEGPSILRIQQVVRGDSAAYFCASSPGEGGLGYTFGSGTRLTVV.

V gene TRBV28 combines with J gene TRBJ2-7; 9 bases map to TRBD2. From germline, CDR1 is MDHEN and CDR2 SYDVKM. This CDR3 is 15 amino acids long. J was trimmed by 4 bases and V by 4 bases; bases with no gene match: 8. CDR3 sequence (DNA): TGTGCCAGCAGTTGGTATGCGGGAGGGAAATACGAGCAGTACTTC. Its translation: CASSWYAGGKYEQYF.

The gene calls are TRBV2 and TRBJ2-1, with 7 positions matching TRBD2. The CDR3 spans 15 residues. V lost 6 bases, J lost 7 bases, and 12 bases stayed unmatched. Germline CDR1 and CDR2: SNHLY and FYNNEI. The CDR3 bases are TGTGCCAGCAGCGACCCACTGGGGAGGGTTAATGAGCAGTTCTTC. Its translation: CASSDPLGRVNEQFF.

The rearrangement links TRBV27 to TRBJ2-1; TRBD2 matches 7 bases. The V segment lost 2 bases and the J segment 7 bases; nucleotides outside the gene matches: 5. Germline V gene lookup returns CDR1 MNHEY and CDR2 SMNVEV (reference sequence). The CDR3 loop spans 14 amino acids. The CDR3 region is CASSLMGEGNEQFF. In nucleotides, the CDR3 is TGTGCCAGCAGTTTAATGGGGGAGGGGAATGAGCAGTTCTTC.

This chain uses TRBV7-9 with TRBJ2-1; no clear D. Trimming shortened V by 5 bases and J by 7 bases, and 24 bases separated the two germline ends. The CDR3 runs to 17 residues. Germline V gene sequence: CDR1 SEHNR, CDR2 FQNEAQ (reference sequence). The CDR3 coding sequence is TGTGCCAGCAGCCACGCTCCGAAACCGGAGAGAATGAATGAGCAGTTCTTC. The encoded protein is CASSHAPKPERMNEQFF.

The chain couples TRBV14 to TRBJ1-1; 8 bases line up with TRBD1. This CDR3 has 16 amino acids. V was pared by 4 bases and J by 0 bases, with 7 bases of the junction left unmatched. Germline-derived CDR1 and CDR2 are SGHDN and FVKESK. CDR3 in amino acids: CASSLRDRTLNTEAFF. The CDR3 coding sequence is TGTGCCAGCAGCCTACGGGACAGGACCTTGAACACTGAAGCTTTCTTT.

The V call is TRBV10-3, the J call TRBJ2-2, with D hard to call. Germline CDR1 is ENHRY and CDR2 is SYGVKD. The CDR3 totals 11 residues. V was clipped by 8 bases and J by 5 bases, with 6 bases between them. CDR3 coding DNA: TGTGCCATCGGGTTAACCGGGGAGCTGTTTTTT. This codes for CAIGLTGELFF.

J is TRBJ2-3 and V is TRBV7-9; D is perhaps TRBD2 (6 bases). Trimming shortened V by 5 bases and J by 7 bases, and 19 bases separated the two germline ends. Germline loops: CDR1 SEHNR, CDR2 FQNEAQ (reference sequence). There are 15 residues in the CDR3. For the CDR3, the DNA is TGTGCCAGCAGCCTCACTCTGGGGGGAGAGAATACGCAGTATTTT. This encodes CASSLTLGGENTQYF.